This T cell receptor (beta chain) derives from a study of T cell responses to AZD1222 COVID-19 vaccine (dated by TCRdb to the early 2020s). About the investigation overall: AZD1222 recipients given second doses at about 4 weeks or at about 12 weeks were pooled, since spike-specific TCR depth and breadth were not found to differ between the two schedules. A total of just over 230 trial participants underwent TCR sequencing, of whom 207 had received two doses of AZD1222 and around 25 had received two doses of the MenACWY control vaccine. Trial participants were enrolled by age into 18-55, 56-69 and 70-plus year subgroups, with approximately 160, 26 and 62 TCR-sequenced participants respectively. The full study reports these points: No day 14 peak-response samples were available, so repertoires were characterized only after the peak T cell response. The 56-69-year group was small, and its depth increase did not reach significance, likely because of low power. A significant rise in spike-specific TCR breadth and depth was observed after two AZD1222 doses relative to day 0 and relative to MenACWY recipients. The vaccine-associated CD4 TCRs covered the entire spike protein, and the dominant responses fell in regions 160-218 and 743-854. Epitopes outside the regions mutated in the B.1.351 and B.1.1.7 variants were reportedly recognized by nearly half of the unique spike-specific TCRs. Only a handful of AZD1222 recipients were SARS-CoV-2 seropositive at baseline, limiting conclusions about previously exposed vaccinees. Most participants were white British and females outnumbered males, and the authors suggested that clonal diversity may have been underestimated.

Including cysteine and phenylalanine, the CDR3 has 14 amino acids. The sequence is cut down to CDR3 DNA, 42 bases in frame from base 1. V lost 0 bases and J lost 3 bases; the stretch between them is 7 bases long. The germline V gene gives CDR1 as SGDLS and CDR2 as YYNGEE. The CDR3 regions of human TCRbeta chains were analyzed by immunosequencing. Per the authors' processing: Repertoire TCRs were checked for matches against a reference library of SARS-CoV-2-specific TCRs that had been generated using the MIRA antigen-specificity platform. Breadth meant the fraction of unique TCRs that were SARS-CoV-2-associated, whereas depth meant the fraction of total T cells that were SARS-CoV-2-associated. Each spike-specific TCR was assigned to its reactive spike region and to a CD4 or CD8 class using the MIRA data. Log10-transformed breadth and depth values were compared by one-way ANOVA with Sidak's multiple comparisons tests. Here the immuneACCESS table is served through TCRdb, limited to in-frame sequences with V and J called. Missing clones are a known gap in these copies; in checked studies unresolved V genes cover under half, and the rest lacks a known reason. V, J and clone size are those of that table, while D and trimming were read from the DNA. The sample table holds around 150,000 clones, of which about 90% were seen once. In total, the top ten clones hold 5% of the sample.

What this sample's time point label stands for: baseline before first vaccination. Vaccinee samples were obtained from the UK trials COV001 and COV002, which included a single-blind randomized controlled phase 2/3 trial of AZD1222 (ChAdOx1 nCoV-19) in healthy adults. Trial participant PBMC samples were collected at day 0 and day 28 after the second dose for TCRbeta chain sequencing. With regard to this clone: It lacks a known antigen. One base away there is no much larger clone; base qualities are not given.

The receptor was derived from an adult in good health. The sequence is built from TRBV9 and TRBJ1-5; no D gene call is confident. The material sequenced was peripheral blood, taken on day 0 of AZD1222 vaccination. The bases are TGTGCCAGCAGCGTAGCGGCGATCAATCAGCCCCAGCATTTT. Protein translation: CASSVAAINQPQHF.